The present entry profiles one TCR beta chain with its context. Assay used: immunoSEQ multiplex PCR; TCRdb lists only in-frame clones, some missing. The data contain about 68,000 clones, less than 98% of them singletons. This sample is drawn from a study of technical replicates of blood from a handful of donors. Trimming at V came to 3 bases and at J to 8 bases, leaving 12 bases not matched to a gene. The germline V gene encodes CDR1 LNHDA and CDR2 SQIVND (reference sequence). The CDR3 contains 15 residues. Sequenced: T cells isolated from PBMCs. This TCR was sampled from a human donor in good health. J is TRBJ1-2 and V is TRBV19; 7 bases match TRBD1. CDR3 sequence reads: CASSMATGEIRGYTF. The CDR3 DNA reads TGTGCCAGTAGTATGGCTACAGGGGAAATACGGGGCTACACCTTC.